This T cell receptor (beta chain) was found in a study of T cell repertoires in ileal Crohn's disease. As regards this clone: Antigen specificity is unknown.

Study conclusions and caveats: Clonal expansions were more frequent in active smokers than non-smokers at surgery. Clonality above 26.8% at surgery always came with endoscopic recurrence.

The method was immunoSEQ multiplex PCR; TCRdb's version includes in-frame clones alone and lacks a portion of them. The sample contains tens of thousands of clones, about 81% of which appear only once. Germline V gene data show CDR1 as SGHTA and CDR2 as FQGNSA. The CDR3 is 15 residues long. J lost 7 bases, V lost 4 bases, and 7 bases had no gene match. The chain joins TRBV7-2 to TRBJ2-2, with 9 bases identical to TRBD2. The TCR comes from an adult with Crohn's disease. The sample was ileal tissue. This CDR3 reads CASSSMRGGHGELFF. CDR3 nucleotides: TGTGCCAGCAGCTCCATGCGGGGGGGCCACGGGGAGCTGTTTTTT.